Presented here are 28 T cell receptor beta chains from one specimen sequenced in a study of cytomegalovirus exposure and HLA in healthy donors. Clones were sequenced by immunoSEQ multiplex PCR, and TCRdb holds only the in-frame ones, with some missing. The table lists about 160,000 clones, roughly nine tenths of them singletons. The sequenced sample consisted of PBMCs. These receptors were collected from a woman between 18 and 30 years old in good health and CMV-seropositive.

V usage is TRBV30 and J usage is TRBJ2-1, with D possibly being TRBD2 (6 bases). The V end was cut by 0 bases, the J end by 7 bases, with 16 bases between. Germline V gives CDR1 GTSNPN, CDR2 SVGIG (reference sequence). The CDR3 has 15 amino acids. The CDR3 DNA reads TGTGCCTGGAGTGTAGACCCGCGGAGGGCGAATGAGCAGTTCTTC. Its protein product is CAWSVDPRRANEQFF.

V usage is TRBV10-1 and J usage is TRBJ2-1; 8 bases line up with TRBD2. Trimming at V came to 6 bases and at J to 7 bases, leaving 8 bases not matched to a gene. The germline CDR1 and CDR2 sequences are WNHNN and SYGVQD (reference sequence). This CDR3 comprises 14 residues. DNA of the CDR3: TGCGCCAGCAGCGGGAGCGGGAGTCGGAATGAGCAGTTCTTC. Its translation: CASSGSGSRNEQFF.

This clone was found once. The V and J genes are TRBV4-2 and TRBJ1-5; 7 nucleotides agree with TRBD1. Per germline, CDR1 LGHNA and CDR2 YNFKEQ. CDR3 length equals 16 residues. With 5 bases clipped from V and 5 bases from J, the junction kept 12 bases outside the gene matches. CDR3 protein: CASSETGTHGDQPQHF. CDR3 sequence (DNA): TGTGCCAGCAGCGAGACAGGGACCCATGGAGATCAGCCCCAGCATTTT.

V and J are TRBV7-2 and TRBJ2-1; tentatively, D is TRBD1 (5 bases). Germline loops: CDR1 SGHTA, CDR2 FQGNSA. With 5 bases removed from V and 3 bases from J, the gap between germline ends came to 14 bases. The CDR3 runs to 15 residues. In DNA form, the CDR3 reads TGTGCCAGCAGCCCCAGGGCCCAAGTCTACAATGAGCAGTTCTTC. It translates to CASSPRAQVYNEQFF.

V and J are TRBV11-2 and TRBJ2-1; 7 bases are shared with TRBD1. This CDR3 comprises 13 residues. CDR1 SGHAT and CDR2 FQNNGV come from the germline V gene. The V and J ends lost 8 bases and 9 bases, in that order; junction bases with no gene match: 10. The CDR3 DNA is TGTGCCAGCCGGGGACAGATTTTTCGTGAGCAGTTCTTC. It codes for CASRGQIFREQFF.

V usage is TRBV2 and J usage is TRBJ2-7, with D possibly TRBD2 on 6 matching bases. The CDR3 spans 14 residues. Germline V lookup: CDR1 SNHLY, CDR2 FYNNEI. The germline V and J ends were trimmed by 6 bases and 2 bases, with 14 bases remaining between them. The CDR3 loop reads CASRPLGGTYEQYF. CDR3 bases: TGTGCCAGCAGGCCTCTCGGCGGGACCTACGAGCAGTACTTC.

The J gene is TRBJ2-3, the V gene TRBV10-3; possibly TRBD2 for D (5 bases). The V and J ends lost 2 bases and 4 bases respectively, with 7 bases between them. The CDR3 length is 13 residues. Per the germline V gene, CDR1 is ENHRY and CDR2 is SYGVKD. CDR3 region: CAISEEGPDTQYF. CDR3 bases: TGTGCCATCAGTGAGGAGGGCCCAGATACGCAGTATTTT.

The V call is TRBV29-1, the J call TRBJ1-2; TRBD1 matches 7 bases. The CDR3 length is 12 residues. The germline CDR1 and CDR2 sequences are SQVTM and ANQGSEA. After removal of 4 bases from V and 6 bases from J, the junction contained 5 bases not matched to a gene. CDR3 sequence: CSVVGTAHGYTF. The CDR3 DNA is TGCAGCGTTGTCGGGACAGCCCATGGCTACACCTTC.

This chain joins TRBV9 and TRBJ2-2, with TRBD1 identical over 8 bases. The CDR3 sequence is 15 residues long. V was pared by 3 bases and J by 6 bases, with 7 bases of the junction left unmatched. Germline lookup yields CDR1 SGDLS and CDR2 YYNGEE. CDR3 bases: TGTGCCAGCAGCGACGACAGGGGTCTGGCCGGGGAGCTGTTTTTT. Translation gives CASSDDRGLAGELFF.

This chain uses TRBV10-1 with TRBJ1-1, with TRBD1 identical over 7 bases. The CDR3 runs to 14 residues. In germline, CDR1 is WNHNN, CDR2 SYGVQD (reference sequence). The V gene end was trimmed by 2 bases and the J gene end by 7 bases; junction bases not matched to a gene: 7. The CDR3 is CASSENRGRDEAFF. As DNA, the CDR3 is TGCGCCAGCAGTGAGAACAGGGGACGTGATGAAGCTTTCTTT.

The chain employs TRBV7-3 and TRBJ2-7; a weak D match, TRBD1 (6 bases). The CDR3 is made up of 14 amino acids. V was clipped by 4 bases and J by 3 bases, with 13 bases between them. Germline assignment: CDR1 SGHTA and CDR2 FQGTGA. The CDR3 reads CASSSYGTNYEQYF. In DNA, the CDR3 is TGTGCCAGCAGCTCTTACGGGACAAACTACGAGCAGTACTTC.

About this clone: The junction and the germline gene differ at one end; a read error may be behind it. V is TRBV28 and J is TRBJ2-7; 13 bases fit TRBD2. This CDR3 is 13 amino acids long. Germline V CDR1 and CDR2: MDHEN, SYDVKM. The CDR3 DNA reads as TGTGCCACCTGGGCCGGGACTAGCGGGATTATGGACTTC. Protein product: CATWAGTSGIMDF.

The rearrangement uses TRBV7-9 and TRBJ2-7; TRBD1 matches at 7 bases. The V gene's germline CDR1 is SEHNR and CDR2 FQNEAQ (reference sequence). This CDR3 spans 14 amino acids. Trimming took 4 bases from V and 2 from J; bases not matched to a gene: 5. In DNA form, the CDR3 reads TGTGCCAGCAGCTATGGGACAGTCGCCTACGAGCAGTACTTC. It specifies CASSYGTVAYEQYF.

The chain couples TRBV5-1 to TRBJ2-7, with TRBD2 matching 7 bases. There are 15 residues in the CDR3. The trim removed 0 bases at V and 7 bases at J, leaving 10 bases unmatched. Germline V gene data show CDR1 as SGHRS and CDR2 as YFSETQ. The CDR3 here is CASSLGGREIWEQYF. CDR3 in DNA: TGCGCCAGCAGCTTGGGTGGGCGGGAGATTTGGGAGCAGTACTTC.

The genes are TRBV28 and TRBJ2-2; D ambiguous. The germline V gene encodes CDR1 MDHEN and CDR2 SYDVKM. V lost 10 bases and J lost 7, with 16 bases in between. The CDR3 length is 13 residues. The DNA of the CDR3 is TGTGCCATCGCTGGCCCCATGGTCGGGGAGCTGTTTTTT. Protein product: CAIAGPMVGELFF.

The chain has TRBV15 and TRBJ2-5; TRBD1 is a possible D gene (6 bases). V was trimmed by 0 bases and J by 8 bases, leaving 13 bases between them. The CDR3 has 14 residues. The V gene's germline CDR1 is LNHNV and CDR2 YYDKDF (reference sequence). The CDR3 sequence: CATSRDNRGGTQYF. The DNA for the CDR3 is TGTGCCACCAGCAGAGACAACAGAGGGGGAACCCAGTACTTC.

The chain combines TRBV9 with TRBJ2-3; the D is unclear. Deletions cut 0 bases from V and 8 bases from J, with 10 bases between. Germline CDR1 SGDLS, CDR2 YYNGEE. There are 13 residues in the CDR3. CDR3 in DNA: TGTGCCAGCAGCGTAGTCGCCGGGTCTACGCAGTATTTT. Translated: CASSVVAGSTQYF.

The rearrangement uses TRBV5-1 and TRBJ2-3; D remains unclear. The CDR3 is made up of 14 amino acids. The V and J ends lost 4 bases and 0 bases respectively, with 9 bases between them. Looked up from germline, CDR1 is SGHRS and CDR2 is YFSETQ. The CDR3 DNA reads TGCGCCAGCAGCCCACATCCGAGCACAGATACGCAGTATTTT. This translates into CASSPHPSTDTQYF. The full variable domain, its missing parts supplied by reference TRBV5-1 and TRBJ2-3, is KAGVTQTPRYLIKTRGQQVTLSCSPISGHRSVSWYQQTPGQGLQFLFEYFSETQRNKGNFPGRFSGRQFSNSRSEMNVSTLELGDSALYLCASSPHPSTDTQYFGPGTRLTVL.

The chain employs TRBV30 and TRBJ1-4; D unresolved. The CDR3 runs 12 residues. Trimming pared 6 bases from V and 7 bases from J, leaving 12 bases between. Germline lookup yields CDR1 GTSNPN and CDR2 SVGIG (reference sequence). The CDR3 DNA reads TGTGCCTGTGAGCTCCGGGGTGAAAAACTGTTTTTT. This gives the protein CACELRGEKLFF.

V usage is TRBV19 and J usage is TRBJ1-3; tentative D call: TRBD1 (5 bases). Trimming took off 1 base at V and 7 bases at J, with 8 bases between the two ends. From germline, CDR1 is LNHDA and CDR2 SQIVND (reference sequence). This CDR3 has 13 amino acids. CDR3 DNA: TGTGCCAGTAGTATAGGGCAGGGTAACACCATATATTTT. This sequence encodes CASSIGQGNTIYF.

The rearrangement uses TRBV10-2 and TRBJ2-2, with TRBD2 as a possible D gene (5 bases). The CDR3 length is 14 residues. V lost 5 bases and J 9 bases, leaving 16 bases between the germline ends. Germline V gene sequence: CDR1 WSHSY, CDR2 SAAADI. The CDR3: CASSSGSETRELFF. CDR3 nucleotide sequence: TGCGCCAGCAGTTCGGGTAGCGAGACTCGGGAGCTGTTTTTT.

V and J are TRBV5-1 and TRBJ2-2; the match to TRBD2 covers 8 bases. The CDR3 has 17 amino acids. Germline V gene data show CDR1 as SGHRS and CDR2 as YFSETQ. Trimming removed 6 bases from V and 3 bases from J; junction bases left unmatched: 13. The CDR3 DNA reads TGCGCCAGCACCTTCCCCTCCGGGAGGGCCGACACCGGGGAGCTGTTTTTT. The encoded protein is CASTFPSGRADTGELFF.

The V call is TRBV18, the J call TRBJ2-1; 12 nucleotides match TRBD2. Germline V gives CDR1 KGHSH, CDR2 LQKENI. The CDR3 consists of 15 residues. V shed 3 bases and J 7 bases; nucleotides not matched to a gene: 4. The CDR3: CASSPPSGRGNEQFF. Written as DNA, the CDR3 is TGTGCCAGCTCACCTCCTAGCGGGAGGGGGAATGAGCAGTTCTTC.

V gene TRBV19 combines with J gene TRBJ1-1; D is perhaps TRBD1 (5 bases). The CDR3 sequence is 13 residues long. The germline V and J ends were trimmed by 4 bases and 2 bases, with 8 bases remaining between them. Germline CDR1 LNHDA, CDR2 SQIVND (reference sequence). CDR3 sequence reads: CASSKTANTEAFF. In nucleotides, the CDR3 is TGTGCCAGTAGTAAGACAGCCAACACTGAAGCTTTCTTT. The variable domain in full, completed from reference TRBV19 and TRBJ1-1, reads DGGITQSPKYLFRKEGQNVTLSCEQNLNHDAMYWYRQDPGQGLRLIYYSQIVNDFQKGDIAEGYSVSREKKESFPLTVTSAQKNPTAFYLCASSKTANTEAFFGQGTRLTVV.

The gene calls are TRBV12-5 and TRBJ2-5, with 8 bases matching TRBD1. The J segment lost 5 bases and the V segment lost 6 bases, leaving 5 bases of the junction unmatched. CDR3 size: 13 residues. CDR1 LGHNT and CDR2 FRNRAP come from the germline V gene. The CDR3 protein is CASGAGGYETQYF. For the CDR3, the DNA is TGTGCTAGTGGCGCAGGGGGCTATGAGACCCAGTACTTC. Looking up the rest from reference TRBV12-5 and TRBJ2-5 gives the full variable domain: DARVTQTPRHKVTEMGQEVTMRCQPILGHNTVFWYRQTMMQGLELLAYFRNRAPLDDSGMPKDRFSAEMPDATLATLKIQPSEPRDSAVYFCASGAGGYETQYFGPGTRLLVL.

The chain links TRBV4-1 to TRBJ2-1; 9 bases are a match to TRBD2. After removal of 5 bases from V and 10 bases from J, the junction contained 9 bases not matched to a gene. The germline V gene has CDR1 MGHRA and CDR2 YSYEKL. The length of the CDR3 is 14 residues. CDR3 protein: CASSVVGGRGEQFF. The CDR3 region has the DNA TGCGCCAGCAGCGTAGTGGGCGGGAGGGGAGAGCAGTTCTTC.

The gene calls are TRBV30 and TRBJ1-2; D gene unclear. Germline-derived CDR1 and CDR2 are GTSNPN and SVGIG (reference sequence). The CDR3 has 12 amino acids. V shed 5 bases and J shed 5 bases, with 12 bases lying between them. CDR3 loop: CAWGRRGYGYTF. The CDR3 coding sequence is TGTGCCTGGGGGCGTAGAGGGTATGGCTACACCTTC.

The CDR3 is CASSARTGAEAFF. CDR3 DNA sequence: TGTGCCAGCAGCGCGCGGACAGGGGCCGAAGCTTTCTTT. This chain uses TRBV9 with TRBJ1-1; 9 bases are a match to TRBD1. CDR1 and CDR2 from the germline V gene are SGDLS and YYNGEE. The CDR3 contains 13 residues. V lost 3 bases and J lost 8; bases outside the gene matches: 5.